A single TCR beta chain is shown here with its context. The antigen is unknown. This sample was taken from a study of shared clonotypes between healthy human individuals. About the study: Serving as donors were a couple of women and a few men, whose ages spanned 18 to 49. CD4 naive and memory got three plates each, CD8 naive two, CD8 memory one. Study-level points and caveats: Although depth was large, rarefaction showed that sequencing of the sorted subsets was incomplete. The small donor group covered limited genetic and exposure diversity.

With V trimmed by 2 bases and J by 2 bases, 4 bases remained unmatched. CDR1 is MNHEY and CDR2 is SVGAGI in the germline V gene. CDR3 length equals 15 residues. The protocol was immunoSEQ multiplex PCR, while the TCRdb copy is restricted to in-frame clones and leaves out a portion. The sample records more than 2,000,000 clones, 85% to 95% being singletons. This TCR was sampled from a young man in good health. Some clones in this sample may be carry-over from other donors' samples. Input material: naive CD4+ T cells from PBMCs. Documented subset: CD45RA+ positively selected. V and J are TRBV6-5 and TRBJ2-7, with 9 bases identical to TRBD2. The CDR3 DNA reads TGTGCCAGCAGTTACGCGCTAGCGGGACCCTACGAGCAGTACTTC. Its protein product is CASSYALAGPYEQYF.